This T cell receptor (beta chain) was sequenced in a study of blood T cell repertoires in COVID-19 (dated by TCRdb to between 2020 and 2021). Broadly, across the study: Samples covering the acute and convalescent phases of COVID-19 were provided by collaborators in the United States, Italy and Spain. The material from the prospective study consisted of cDNA or gDNA derived from T cells, B-cell-depleted T cells, or PBMCs. Deeply sampled blood TCRbeta repertoires from subjects exposed to, actively infected with, or recovered from COVID-19 were included in the dataset. A freely available public database, intended as a resource for researchers studying the immune response to SARS-CoV-2, is where the repertoires were released. Samples came from the ongoing ImmuneRACE study (first 160 participants) plus 1,254 subjects from 6 global collaborators. Sample metadata almost always included a de-identified subject ID, COVID-19 status, age in years and sex. Where available, HLA class I and class II types were obtained from metadata supplied by the sample provider rather than from assay-based typing.

Here is what the overall study found, with its caveats: Clinical and demographic metadata were provided uncurated, with the amount varying by source and participant.

On this clone: It has no known antigen specificity. Per-base qualities were not stored, and no clone one base away is much larger. Additional DNA sequences in this sample encode the identical CDR3.

TCRbeta CDR3 regions were amplified from genomic DNA by means of the immunoSEQ Assay, a bias-controlled multiplex PCR. On the authors' methods: The number of nucleated cells in each sample was estimated by amplification of reference gene primers within the assay. To quantify the absolute abundance of each unique TCRbeta CDR3 rearrangement, sequence reads were collapsed and filtered. For each sample, productive Simpson clonality was calculated as the square root of Simpson's diversity index across productive rearrangements. Drawn from immuneACCESS, this table holds only the in-frame rearrangements with V and J called that TCRdb kept. Clones are partly lost; checked studies trace under half to an unresolved V gene and leave the rest unexplained. V, J and clone size are those of that table, while D and trimming were read from the DNA. The sample profile shows 100,000 to 150,000 clones; 75% to 90% of them were found once. In total, the top ten clones hold approximately 3.5% of the sample.

At one collaborating source in Seattle, patients were enrolled during active infection and were followed longitudinally through the course of disease. Whole blood was collected in K2EDTA tubes by collaborating institutions according to the institutions' own protocols. For TCRbeta analysis, collaborators shipped samples in one of three forms: frozen whole blood, isolated PBMCs, or DNA extracted from either of those sample types. Counted from cysteine to phenylalanine, this CDR3 has 15 amino acids. Just CDR3 DNA is preserved here, 45 bases in frame from base 1. V was cut back by 0 bases and J by 7 bases, leaving a gap of 12 bases between them. CDR1 and CDR2 (SGHTA, FQGTGA) derive from the germline V gene.

The sequenced material came from peripheral blood. Recombination joined TRBV7-3 with TRBJ2-2; TRBD1 is possibly the D segment (6 matching bases). The clonotype originates from an elderly woman with COVID-19, enrolled during active disease. The base sequence is TGTGCCAGCAGCTTAACGGGGGCAGGTGGCGGGGAGCTGTTTTTT. Translated, this is CASSLTGAGGGELFF.